This T cell receptor (beta chain) was obtained from a study of T cell repertoires in cytomegalovirus infection. In the study overall: Indications came from public TCR beta signatures; they pointed to CMV infection and to a matching HLA type. Study conclusions and caveats: HLA-C-restricted CMV-specific TCR beta clonotypes were dominant in the ex vivo response.

This CDR3 is built from 15 residues. J lost 3 bases, V lost 6 bases, and 7 bases had no gene match. The germline V gene has CDR1 SNHLY and CDR2 FYNNEI. MiXCR was run by TCRdb on the reads, yielding one entry per CDR3 protein. The repertoire has around 530,000 distinct CDR3 sequences, around 27% of them found once; the top ten carry roughly 13%. Points on this clonotype: The antigen remains unidentified.

V and J are TRBV2 and TRBJ2-1; 8 bases line up with TRBD1. The TCR sequence derives from a human donor in good health (CMV status not recorded). Some clones in this sample may be carry-over from other donors' samples. The sequencing sample was made of PBMCs. Here the CDR3 reads CASRTQGAFYNEQFF. In nucleotides, the CDR3 is TGTGCCAGCAGGACCCAGGGGGCGTTCTACAATGAGCAGTTCTTC.